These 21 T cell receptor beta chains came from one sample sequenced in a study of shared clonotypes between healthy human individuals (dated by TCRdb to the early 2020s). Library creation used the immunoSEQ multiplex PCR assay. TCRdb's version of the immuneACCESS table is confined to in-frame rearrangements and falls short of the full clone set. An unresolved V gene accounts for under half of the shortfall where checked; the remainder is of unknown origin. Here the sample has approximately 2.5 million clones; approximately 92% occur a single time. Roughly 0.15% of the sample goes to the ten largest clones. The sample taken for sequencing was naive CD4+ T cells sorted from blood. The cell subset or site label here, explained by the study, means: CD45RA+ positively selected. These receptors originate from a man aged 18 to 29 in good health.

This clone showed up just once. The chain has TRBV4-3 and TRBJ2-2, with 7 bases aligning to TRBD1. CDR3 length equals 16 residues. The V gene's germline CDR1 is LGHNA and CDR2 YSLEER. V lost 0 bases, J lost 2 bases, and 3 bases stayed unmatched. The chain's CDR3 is CASSQEQGRNTGELFF. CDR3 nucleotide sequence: TGCGCCAGCAGCCAAGAACAGGGGCGTAACACCGGGGAGCTGTTTTTT.

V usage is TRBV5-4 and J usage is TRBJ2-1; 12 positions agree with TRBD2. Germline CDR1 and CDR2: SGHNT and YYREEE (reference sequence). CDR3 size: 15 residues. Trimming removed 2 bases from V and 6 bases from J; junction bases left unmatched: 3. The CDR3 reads CASSFLLAGGNEQFF. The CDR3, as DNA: TGTGCCAGCAGCTTCCTACTAGCGGGGGGCAATGAGCAGTTCTTC.

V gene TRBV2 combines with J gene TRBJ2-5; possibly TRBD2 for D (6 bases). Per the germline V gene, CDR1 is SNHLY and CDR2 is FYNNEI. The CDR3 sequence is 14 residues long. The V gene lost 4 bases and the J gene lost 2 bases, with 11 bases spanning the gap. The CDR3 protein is CASSGGLRQETQYF. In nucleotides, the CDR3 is TGTGCCAGCAGTGGCGGACTACGGCAAGAGACCCAGTACTTC.

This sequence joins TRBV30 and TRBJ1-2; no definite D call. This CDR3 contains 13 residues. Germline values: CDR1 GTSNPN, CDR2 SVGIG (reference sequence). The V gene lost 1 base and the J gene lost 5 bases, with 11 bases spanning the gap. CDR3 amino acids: CAWSEGRWYGYTF. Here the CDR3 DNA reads TGTGCCTGGAGTGAAGGGCGATGGTATGGCTACACCTTC.

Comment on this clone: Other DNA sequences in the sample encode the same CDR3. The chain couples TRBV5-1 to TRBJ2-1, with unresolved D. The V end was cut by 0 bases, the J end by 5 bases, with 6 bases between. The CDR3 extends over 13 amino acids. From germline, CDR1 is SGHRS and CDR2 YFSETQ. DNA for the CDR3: TGCGCCAGCAGCTTGGGATCGAACAATGAGCAGTTCTTC. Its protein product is CASSLGSNNEQFF. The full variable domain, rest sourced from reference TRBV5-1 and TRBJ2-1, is KAGVTQTPRYLIKTRGQQVTLSCSPISGHRSVSWYQQTPGQGLQFLFEYFSETQRNKGNFPGRFSGRQFSNSRSEMNVSTLELGDSALYLCASSLGSNNEQFFGPGTRLTVL.

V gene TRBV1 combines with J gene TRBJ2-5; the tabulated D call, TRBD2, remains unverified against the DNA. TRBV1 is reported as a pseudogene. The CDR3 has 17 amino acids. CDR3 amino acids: CTSSHSTSGGPQETQYF. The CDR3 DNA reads TGCACCAGCAGCCATTCGACTAGCGGGGGACCTCAAGAGACCCAGTACTTC.

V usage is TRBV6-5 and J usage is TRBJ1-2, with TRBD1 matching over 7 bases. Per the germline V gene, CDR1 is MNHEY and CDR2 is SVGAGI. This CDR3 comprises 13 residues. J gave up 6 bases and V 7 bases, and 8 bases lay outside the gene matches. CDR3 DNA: TGTGCCAGCACCTGGGAGGGGGCCCATGGCTACACCTTC. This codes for CASTWEGAHGYTF.

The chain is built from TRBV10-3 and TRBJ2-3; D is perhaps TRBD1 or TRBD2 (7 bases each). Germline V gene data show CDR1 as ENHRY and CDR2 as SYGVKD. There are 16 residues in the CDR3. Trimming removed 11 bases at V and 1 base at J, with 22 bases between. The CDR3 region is CAATGDPGGGTDTQYF. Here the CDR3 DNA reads TGTGCCGCCACGGGGGACCCAGGGGGGGGCACAGATACGCAGTATTTT.

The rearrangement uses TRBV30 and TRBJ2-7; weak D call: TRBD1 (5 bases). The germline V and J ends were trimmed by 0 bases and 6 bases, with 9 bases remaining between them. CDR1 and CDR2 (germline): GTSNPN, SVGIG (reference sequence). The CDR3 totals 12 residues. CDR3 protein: CAWSVTVSEQYF. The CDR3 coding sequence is TGTGCCTGGAGTGTGACAGTATCCGAGCAGTACTTC.

This CDR3 reads CSVRMNTEAFF. The CDR3 bases are TGCAGTGTTCGGATGAACACTGAAGCTTTCTTT. The chain uses TRBV20-1 and TRBJ1-1; D is uncertain. Germline CDR1 DFQATT, CDR2 SNEGSKA (reference sequence). V was trimmed by 7 bases and J by 0 bases, leaving 6 bases between them. This CDR3 is 11 amino acids long.

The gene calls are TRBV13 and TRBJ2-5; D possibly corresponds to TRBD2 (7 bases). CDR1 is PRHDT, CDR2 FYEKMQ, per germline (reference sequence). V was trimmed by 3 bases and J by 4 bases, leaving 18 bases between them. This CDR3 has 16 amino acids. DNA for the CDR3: TGTGCCAGCAGCTTCACCTTTGCGGGGGCCCCAGAGACCCAGTACTTC. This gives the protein CASSFTFAGAPETQYF.

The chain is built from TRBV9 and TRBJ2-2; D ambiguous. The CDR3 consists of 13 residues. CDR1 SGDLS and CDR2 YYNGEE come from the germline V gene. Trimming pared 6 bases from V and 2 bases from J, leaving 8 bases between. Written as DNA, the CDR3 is TGTGCCAGCAATGACGGAAACACCGGGGAGCTGTTTTTT. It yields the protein CASNDGNTGELFF.

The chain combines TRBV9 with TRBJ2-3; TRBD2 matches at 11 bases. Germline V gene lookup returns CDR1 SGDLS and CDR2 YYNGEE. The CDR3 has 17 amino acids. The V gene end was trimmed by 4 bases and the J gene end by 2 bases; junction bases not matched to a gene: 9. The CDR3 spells CASSLRLAGLPTDTQYF. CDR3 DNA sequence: TGTGCCAGCAGCTTGAGACTAGCGGGATTGCCCACAGATACGCAGTATTTT.

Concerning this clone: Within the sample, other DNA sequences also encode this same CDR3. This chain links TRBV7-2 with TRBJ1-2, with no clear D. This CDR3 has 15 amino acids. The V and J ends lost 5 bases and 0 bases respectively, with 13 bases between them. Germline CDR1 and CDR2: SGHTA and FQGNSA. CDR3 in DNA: TGTGCCAGCAGCCTAGGGTCGGGTCCTAACTATGGCTACACCTTC. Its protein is CASSLGSGPNYGYTF.

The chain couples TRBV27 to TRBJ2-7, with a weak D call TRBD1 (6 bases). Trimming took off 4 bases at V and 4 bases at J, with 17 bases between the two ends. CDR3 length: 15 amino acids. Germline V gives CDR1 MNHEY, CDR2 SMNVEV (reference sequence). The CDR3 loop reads CASSSPGTQGYEQYF. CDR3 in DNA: TGTGCCAGCAGTTCCCCCGGGACACAAGGTTACGAGCAGTACTTC.

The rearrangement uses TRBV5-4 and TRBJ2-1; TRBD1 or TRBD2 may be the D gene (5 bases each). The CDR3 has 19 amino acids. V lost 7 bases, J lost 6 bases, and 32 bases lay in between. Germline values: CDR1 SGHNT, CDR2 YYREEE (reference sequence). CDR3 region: CASSPGTLGGGGGGNEQFF. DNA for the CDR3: TGTGCCAGCTCCCCCGGGACCTTAGGAGGCGGTGGTGGGGGCAATGAGCAGTTCTTC.

CDR3 loop: CASSEDGVLNYGYTF. The CDR3 DNA follows: TGTGCCAGCAGCGAGGATGGGGTTCTCAACTATGGCTACACCTTC. The chain joins TRBV6-1 to TRBJ1-2; D uncertain. This CDR3 region has 15 residues. The V gene's germline CDR1 is MNHNS and CDR2 SASEGT. Trimming cost V 6 bases and J 2 bases, with 16 bases left between them.

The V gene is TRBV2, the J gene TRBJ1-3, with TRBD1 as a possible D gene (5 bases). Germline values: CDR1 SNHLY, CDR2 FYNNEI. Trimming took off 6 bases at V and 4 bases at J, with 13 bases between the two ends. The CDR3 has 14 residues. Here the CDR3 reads CASSAGRGGNTIYF. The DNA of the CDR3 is TGTGCCAGCAGCGCGGGACGGGGGGGAAACACCATATATTTT.

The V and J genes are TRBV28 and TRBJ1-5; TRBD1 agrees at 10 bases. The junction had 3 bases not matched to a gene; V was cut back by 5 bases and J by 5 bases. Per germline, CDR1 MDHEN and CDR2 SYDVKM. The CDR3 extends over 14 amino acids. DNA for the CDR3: TGTGCCAGCAGTAGACAGGGGGCTGATCAGCCCCAGCATTTT. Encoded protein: CASSRQGADQPQHF.

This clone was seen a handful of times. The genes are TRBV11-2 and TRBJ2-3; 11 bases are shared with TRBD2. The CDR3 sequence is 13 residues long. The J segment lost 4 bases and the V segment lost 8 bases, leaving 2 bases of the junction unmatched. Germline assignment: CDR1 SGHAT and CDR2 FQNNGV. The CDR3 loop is CASLAGGADTQYF. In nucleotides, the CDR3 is TGTGCCAGCCTAGCGGGGGGAGCAGATACGCAGTATTTT.

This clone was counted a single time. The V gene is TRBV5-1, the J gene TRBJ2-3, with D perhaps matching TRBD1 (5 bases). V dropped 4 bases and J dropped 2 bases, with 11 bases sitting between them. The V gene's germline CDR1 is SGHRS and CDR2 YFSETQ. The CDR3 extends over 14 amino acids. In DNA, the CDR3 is TGCGCCAGCAGCCCCCCAGGGTTCACAGATACGCAGTATTTT. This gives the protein CASSPPGFTDTQYF.